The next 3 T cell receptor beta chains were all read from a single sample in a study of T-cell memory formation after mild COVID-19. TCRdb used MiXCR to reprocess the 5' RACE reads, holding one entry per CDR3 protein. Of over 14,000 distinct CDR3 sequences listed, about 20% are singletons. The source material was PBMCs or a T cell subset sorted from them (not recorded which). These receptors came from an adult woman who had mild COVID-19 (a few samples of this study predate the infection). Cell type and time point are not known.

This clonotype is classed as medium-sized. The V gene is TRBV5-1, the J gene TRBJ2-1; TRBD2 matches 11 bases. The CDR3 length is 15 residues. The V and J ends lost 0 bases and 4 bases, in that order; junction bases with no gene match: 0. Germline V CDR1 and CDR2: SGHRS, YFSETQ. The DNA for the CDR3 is TGCGCCAGCAGCTTGGTAGCGGGAGGGTACAATGAGCAGTTCTTC. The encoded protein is CASSLVAGGYNEQFF. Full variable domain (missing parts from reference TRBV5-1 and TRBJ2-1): KAGVTQTPRYLIKTRGQQVTLSCSPISGHRSVSWYQQTPGQGLQFLFEYFSETQRNKGNFPGRFSGRQFSNSRSEMNVSTLELGDSALYLCASSLVAGGYNEQFFGPGTRLTVL.

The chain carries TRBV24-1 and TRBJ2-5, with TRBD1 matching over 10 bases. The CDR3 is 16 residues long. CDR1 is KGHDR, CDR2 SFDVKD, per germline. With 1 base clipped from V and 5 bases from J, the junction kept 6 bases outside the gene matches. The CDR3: CATSDFSRDRGETQYF. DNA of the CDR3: TGTGCCACCAGTGATTTTAGCCGGGACAGGGGTGAGACCCAGTACTTC.

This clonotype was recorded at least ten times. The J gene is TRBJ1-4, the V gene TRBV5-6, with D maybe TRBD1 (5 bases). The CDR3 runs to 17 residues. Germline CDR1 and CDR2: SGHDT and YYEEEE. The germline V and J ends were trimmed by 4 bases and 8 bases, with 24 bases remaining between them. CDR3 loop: CASSRPLGPQGEEKLFF. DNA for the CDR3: TGTGCCAGCAGCCGCCCTTTGGGACCCCAAGGGGAGGAAAAACTGTTTTTT.